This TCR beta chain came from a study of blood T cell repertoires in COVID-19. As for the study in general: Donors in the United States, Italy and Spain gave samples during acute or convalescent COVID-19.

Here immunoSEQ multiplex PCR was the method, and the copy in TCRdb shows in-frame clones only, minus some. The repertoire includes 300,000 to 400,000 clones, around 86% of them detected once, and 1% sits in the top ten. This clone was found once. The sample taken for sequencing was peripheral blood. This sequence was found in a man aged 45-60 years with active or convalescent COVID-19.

The CDR3 DNA follows: TGTGCCAGCAAGGGACAATCGAACACTGAAGCTTTCTTT. Translating it yields CASKGQSNTEAFF. The rearrangement links TRBV6-5 to TRBJ1-1; D might be TRBD1 (6 bases). V gave up 7 bases and J gave up 1 base, with 10 bases separating them. This CDR3 comprises 13 residues. CDR1 MNHEY and CDR2 SVGAGI come from the germline V gene.